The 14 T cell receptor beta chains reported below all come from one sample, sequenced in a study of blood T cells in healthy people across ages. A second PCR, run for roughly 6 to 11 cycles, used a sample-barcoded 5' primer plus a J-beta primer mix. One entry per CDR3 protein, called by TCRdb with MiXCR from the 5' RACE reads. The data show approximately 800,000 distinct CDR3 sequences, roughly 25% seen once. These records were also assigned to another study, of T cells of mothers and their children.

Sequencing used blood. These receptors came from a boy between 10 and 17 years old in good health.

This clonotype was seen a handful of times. The CDR3 here is CASLSANSGANVLTF. The CDR3 nucleotides read TGTGCCAGCCTTTCAGCGAACTCTGGGGCCAACGTCCTGACTTTC. The chain links TRBV6-6 to TRBJ2-6; no reliable D call. The CDR3 length is 15 residues. Deletions cut 8 bases from V and 0 bases from J, with 11 bases between. CDR1 and CDR2 from the germline V gene are MNHNY and SVGAGI (reference sequence).

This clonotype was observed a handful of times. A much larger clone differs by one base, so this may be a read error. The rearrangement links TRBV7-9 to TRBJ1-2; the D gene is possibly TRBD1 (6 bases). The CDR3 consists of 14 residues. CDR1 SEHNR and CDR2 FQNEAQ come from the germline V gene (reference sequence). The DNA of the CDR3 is TGTGCCAGCGGCTTAGGGGGGGAAATGGATGGCTACACCTTC. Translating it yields CASGLGGEMDGYTF.

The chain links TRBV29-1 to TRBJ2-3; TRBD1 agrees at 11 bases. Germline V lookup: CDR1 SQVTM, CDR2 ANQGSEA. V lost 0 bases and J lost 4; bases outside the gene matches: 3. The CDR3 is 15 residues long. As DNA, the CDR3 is TGCAGCGTTGAAGATCGGGACAGGGGGGCAGATACGCAGTATTTT. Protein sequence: CSVEDRDRGADTQYF.

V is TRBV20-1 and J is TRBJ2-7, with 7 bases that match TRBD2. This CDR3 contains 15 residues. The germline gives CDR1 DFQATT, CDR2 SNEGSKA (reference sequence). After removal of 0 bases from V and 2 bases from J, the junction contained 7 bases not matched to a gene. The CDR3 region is CSARDRLADPYEQYF. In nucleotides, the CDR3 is TGCAGTGCTAGAGATCGGCTAGCGGATCCCTACGAGCAGTACTTC.

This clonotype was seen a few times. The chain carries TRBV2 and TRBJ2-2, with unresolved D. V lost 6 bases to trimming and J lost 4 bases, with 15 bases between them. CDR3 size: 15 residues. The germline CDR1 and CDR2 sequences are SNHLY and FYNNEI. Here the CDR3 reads CASRPQAGSTGELFF. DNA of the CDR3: TGTGCCAGCAGGCCCCAGGCAGGTTCCACCGGGGAGCTGTTTTTT.

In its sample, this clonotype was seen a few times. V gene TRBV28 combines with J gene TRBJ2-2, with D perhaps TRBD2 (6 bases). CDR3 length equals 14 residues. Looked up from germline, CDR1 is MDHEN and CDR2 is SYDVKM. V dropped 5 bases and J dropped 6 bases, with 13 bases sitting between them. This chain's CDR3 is CASSGGLGPGELFF. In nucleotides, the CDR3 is TGTGCCAGCAGTGGGGGACTTGGGCCCGGGGAGCTGTTTTTT.

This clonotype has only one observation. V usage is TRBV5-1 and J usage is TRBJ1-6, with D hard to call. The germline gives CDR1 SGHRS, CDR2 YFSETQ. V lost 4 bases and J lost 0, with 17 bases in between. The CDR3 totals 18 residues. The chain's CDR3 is CASSHGRTSSSYNSPLHF. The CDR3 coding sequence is TGCGCCAGCAGCCACGGACGGACGTCAAGCTCCTATAATTCACCCCTCCACTTT.

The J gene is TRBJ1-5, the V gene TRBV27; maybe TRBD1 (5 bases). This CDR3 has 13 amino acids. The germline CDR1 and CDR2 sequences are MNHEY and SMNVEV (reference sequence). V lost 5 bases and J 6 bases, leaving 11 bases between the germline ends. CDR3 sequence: CASSIQQGQPQHF. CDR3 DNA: TGTGCCAGCAGTATCCAGCAGGGTCAGCCCCAGCATTTT.

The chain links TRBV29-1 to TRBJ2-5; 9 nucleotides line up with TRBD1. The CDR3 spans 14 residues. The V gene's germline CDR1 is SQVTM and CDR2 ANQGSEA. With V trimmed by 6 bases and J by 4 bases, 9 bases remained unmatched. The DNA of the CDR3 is TGCAGCGTCGACGGACAGGGGCGAAGAGAGACCCAGTACTTC. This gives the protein CSVDGQGRRETQYF.

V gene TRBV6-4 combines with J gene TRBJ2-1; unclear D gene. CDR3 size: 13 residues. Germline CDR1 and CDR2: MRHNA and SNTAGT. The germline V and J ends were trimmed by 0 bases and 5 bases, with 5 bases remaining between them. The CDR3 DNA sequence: TGTGCCAGCAGTGACTCGTCCCACAATGAGCAGTTCTTC. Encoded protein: CASSDSSHNEQFF.

This CDR3 is CASSQGSGQTETQYF. The CDR3 region has the DNA TGCGCCAGCAGCCAGGGCTCGGGGCAGACGGAGACCCAGTACTTC. The chain is built from TRBV4-3 and TRBJ2-5; TRBD1 or TRBD2 may be the D gene (5 bases each). CDR1 and CDR2 from the germline V gene are LGHNA and YSLEER. The germline V and J ends were trimmed by 3 bases and 5 bases, with 16 bases remaining between them. CDR3 length equals 15 residues.

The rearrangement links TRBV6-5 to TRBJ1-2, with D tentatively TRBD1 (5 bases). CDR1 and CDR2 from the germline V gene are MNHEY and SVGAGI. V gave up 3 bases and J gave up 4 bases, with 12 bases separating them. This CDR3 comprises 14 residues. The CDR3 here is CASSYRGRGYGYTF. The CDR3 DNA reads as TGTGCCAGCAGTTATCGGGGAAGGGGCTATGGCTACACCTTC.

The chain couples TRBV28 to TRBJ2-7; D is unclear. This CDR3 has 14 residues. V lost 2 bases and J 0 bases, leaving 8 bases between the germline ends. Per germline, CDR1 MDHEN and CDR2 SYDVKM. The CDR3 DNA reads TGTGCCAGCAGTTTACAACGCGGCTCCTACGAGCAGTACTTC. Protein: CASSLQRGSYEQYF.

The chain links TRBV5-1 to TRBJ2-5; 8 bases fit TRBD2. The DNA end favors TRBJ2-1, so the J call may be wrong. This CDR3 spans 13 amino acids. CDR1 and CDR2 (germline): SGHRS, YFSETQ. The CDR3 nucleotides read TGCGCCAGCAGAATTAGCGGGGCCAATGAGCAGTTCTTC. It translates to CASRISGANEQFF.